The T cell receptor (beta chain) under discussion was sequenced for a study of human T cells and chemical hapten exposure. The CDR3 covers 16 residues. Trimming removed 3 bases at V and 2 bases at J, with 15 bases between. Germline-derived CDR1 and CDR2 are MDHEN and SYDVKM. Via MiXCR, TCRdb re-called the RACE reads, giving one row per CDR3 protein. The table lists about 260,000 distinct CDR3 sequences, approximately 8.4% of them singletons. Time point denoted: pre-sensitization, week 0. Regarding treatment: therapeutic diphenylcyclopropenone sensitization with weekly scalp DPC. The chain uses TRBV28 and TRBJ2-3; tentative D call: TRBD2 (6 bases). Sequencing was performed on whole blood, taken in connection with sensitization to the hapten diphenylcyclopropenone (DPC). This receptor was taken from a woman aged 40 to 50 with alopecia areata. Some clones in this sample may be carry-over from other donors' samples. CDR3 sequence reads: CASSFGGSGFTDTQYF. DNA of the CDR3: TGTGCCAGCAGTTTCGGAGGGAGTGGGTTCACAGATACGCAGTATTTT.